The TCR beta chain described here comes from a study of tumor T cells in aggressive B-cell lymphoma. V shed 5 bases and J 10 bases; nucleotides not matched to a gene: 6. The CDR3 is 13 residues long. Germline V lookup: CDR1 SGHTA, CDR2 FQGNSA. Only in-frame clones appear in the TCRdb table, and some are missing; sequencing was by immunoSEQ multiplex PCR. The sample shows about 3,300 clones, approximately 86% of them seen only once. The rearrangement joins TRBV7-2 to TRBJ2-1; 9 bases match TRBD2. Material for sequencing was tumor tissue. The clonotype originates from an adult with diffuse large B cell lymphoma. The CDR3 coding sequence is TGTGCCAGCAGCCGGAAGCTAGCGGGAGAGCAGTTCTTC. This translates into CASSRKLAGEQFF.